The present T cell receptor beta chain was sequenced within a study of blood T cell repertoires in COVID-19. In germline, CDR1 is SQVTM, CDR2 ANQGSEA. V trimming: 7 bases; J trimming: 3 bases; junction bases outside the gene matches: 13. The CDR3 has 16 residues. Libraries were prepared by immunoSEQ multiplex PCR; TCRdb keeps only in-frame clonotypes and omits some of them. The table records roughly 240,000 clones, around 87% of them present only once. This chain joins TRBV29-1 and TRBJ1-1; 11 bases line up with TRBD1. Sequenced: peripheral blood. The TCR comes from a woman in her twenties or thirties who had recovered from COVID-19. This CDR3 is CSATWTGGRQDTEAFF. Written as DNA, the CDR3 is TGCAGCGCCACTTGGACAGGGGGCCGTCAGGACACTGAAGCTTTCTTT.